This T cell receptor beta chain was captured in a study of OX40 agonist ivuxolimab in advanced cancers. Peripheral blood came from all dose cohorts at three timepoints. The data were produced by immunoSEQ multiplex PCR, yet TCRdb's version contains in-frame clones alone and is incomplete. The profile shows some 150,000 clones, under 95% of them singletons. The germline V gene encodes CDR1 SEHNR and CDR2 FQNEAQ (reference sequence). This CDR3 contains 14 residues. V lost 1 base to trimming and J lost 8 bases, with 11 bases between them. Sequencing used CD4+ or CD8+ T cells sorted from blood, obtained in a trial of the OX40 agonist ivuxolimab. This receptor was obtained from an adult with an advanced solid tumor such as melanoma, head and neck, liver or kidney cancer. This chain links TRBV7-9 with TRBJ1-4; D is undetermined. The CDR3 sequence is CASSLDGVGEKLFF. As DNA, the CDR3 is TGTGCCAGCAGCTTAGATGGGGTTGGGGAAAAACTGTTTTTT.